This T cell receptor beta chain is drawn from a study of response to subunit inactivated influenza vaccine (dated by TCRdb to the late 2010s). For the wider study: Deep quantitative profiling of the T cell receptor repertoire was used in the study to follow responses to a trivalent subunit inactivated influenza vaccine.

Overall study results and their limits: According to the authors, only a limited number of new T cells may be recruited by each seasonal influenza vaccination.

Trimming at the junction amounts to 7 bases on V and 2 bases on J, and the germline ends lie 18 bases apart. The cysteine opens and the phenylalanine closes a CDR3 of 15 amino acids. The only DNA kept is the CDR3, 45 bases in frame from the first base. CDR1 is given as MDHEN and CDR2 as SYDVKM, both from the germline V gene. Receptors were amplified or captured by RT-PCR. The sequencer listed for this sample is Illumina HiSeq 2500. TCRdb ran its own pipeline on the public reads, namely fastp trimming at Q25 and MiXCR clone calling, and kept in-frame beta chains. Each record represents a unique CDR3 protein, reported with the most common genes and DNA among its rows. Counted in this sample were some 600,000 distinct CDR3 sequences; around 13% of them appeared once. The leading ten clones occupy 6.5% to 8% of the sample. This clonotype was counted once. This receptor's antigen is unknown. No base quality values were provided; no much bigger clone lies one nucleotide off. One read alone provides weak support.

This TCR was recovered from a man in his fifties or sixties who received an inactivated influenza vaccine. Donor details come from another sample of the same person, matched by shared clones. The chain was built from TRBV28 and TRBJ2-7; the D segment could be TRBD2, given 6 matching bases. The sample consisted of PBMCs from blood, taken about 14 days before vaccination. At the DNA level, the sequence is TGTGCCAGCACGGGGGAGCCCGCACCAACCTACGAGCAGTACTTC. The encoded protein is CASTGEPAPTYEQYF.